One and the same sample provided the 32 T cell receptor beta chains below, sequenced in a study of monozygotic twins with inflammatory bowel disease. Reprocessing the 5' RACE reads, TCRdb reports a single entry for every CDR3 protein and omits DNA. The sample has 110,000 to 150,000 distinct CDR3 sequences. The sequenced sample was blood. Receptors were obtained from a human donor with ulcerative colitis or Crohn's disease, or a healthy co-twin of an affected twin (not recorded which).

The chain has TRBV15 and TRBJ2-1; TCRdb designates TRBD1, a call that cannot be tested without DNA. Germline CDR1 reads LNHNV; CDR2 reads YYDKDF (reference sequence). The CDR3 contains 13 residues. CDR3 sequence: CATSRDLGDEQFF.

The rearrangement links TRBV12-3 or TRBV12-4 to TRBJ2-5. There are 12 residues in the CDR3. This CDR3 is CASTGVQETQYF.

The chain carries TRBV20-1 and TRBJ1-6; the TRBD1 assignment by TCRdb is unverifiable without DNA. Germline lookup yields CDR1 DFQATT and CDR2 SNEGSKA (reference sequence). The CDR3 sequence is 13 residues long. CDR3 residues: CSARRRGNSPLHF.

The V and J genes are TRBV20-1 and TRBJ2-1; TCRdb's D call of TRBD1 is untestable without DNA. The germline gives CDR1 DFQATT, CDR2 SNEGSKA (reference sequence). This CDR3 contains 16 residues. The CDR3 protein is CSASGSPQHLTNEQFF.

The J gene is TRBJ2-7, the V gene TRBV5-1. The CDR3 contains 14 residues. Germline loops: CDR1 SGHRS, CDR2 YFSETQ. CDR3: CASSLDFYTYEQYF.

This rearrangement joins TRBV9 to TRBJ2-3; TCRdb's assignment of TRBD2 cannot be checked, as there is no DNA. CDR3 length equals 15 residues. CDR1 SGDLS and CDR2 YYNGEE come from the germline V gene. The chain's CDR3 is CASTPGLAGPDTQYF.

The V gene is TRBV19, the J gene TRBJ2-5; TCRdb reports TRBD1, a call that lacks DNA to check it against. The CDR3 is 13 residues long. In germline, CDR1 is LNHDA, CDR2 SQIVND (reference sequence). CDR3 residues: CASSNPGVETQYF.

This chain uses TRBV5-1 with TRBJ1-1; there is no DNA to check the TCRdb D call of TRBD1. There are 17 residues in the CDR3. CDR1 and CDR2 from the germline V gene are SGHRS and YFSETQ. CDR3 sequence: CASSLDPMSRLNTEAFF.

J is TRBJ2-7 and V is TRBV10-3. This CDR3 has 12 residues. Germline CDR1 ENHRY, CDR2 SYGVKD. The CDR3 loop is CATGDRLYEQYF.

The CDR3 is CSAEPGQGVEETQYF. This chain links TRBV20-1 with TRBJ2-5; TCRdb's assignment of TRBD1 cannot be checked, as there is no DNA. Germline V gives CDR1 DFQATT, CDR2 SNEGSKA (reference sequence). The CDR3 extends over 15 amino acids.

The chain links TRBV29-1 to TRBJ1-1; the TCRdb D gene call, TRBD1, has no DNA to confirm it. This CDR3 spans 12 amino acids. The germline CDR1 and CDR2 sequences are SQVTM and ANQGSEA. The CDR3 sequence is CSVGLGGTEAFF. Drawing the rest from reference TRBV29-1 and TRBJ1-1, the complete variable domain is SAVISQKPSRDICQRGTSLTIQCQVDSQVTMMFWYRQQPGQSLTLIATANQGSEATYESGFVIDKFPISRPNLTFSTLTVSNMSPEDSSIYLCSVGLGGTEAFFGQGTRLTVV.

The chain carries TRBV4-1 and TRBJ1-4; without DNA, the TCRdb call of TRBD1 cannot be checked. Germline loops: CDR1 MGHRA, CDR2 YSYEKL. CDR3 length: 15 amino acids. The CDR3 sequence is CASSQGARGGEKLFF.

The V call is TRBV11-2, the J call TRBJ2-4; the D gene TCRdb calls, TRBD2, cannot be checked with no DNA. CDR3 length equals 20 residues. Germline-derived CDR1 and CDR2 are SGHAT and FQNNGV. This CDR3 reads CASSSQLGSGSLGAKNIQYF.

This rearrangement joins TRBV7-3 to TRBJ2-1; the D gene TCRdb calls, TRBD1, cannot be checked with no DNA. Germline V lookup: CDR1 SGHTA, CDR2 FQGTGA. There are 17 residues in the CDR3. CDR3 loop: CASSLTGGGYSYNEQFF. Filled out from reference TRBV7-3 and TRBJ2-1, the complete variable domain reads GAGVSQTPSNKVTEKGKYVELRCDPISGHTALYWYRQSLGQGPEFLIYFQGTGAADDSGLPNDRFFAVRPEGSVSTLKIQRTERGDSAVYLCASSLTGGGYSYNEQFFGPGTRLTVL.

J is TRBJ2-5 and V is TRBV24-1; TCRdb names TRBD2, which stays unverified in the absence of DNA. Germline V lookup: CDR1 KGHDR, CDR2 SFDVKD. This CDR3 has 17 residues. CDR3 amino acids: CATSDSPLAGGRETQYF.

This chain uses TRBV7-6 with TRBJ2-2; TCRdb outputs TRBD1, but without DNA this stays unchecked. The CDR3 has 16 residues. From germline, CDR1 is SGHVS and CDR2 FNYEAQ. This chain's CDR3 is CASSPRQGVTTGELFF. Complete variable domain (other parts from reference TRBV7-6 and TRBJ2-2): GAGVSQSPRYKVTKRGQDVALRCDPISGHVSLYWYRQALGQGPEFLTYFNYEAQQDKSGLPNDRFSAERPEGSISTLTIQRTEQRDSAMYRCASSPRQGVTTGELFFGEGSRLTVL.

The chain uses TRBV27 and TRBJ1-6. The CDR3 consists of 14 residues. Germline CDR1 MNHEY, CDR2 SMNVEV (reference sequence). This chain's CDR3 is CASRKVDGNSPLHF.

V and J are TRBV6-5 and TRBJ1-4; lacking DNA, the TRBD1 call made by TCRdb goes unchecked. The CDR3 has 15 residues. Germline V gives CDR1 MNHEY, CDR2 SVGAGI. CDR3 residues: CASSSLQGGNEKLFF.

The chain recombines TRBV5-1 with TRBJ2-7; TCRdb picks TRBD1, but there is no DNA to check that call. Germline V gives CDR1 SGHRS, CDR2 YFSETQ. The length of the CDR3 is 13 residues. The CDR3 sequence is CASKQGPSYEQYF.

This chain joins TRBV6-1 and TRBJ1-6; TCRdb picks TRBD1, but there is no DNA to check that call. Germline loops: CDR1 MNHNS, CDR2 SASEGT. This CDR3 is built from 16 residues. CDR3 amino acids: CASRWTAQSYNSPLHF.

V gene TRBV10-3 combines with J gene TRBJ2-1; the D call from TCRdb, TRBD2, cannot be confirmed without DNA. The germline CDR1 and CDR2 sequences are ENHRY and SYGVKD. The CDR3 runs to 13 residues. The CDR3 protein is CAISPGLYNEQFF.

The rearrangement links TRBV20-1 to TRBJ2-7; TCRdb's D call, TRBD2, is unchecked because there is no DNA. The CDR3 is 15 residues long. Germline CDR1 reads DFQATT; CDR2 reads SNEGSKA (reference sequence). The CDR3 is CSAPRGLAGSYEQYF.

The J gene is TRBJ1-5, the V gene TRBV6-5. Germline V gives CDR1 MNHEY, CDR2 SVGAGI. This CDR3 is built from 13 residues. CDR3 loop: CASRPYSNQPQHF.

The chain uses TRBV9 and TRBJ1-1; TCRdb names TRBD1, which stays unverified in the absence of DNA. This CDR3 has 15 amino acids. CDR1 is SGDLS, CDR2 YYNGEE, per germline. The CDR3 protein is CASSVWDTGDTEAFF.

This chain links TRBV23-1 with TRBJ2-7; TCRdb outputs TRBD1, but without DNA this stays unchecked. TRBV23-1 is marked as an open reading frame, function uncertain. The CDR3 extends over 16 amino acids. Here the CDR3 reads CASSHSPGQSSYEQYF.

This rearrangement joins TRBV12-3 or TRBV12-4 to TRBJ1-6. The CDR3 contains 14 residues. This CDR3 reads CASSLGTSDSPLHF.

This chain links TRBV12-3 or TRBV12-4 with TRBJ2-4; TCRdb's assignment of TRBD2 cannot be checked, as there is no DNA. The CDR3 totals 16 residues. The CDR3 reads CASSLLVGVAKNIQYF.

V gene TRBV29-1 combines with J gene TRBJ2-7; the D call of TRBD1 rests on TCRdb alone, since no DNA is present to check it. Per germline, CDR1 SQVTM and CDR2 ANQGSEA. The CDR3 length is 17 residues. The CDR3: CSVEGGGIGGGQYEQYF.

The CDR3 here is CASSYQRHSGNTIYF. The genes are TRBV6-5 and TRBJ1-3. The CDR3 is made up of 15 amino acids. CDR1 and CDR2 from the germline V gene are MNHEY and SVGAGI.

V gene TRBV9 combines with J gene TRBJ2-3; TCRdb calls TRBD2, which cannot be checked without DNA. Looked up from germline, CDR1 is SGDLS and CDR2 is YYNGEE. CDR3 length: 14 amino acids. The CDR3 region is CASSRGLAGDTQYF.

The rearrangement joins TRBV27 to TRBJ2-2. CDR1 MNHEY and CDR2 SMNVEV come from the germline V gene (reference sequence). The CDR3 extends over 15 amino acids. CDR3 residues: CASKLTFANTGELFF.

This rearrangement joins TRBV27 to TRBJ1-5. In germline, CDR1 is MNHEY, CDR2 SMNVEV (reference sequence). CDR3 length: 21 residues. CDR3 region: CASSFSRAVSGQAAGNQPQHF.